This TCR beta chain comes out of a study of blood T cell repertoires in COVID-19. Profiled with immunoSEQ multiplex PCR; TCRdb holds only in-frame clones, not every one. Found here are roughly 300,000 clones, more than 75% of them singletons; the top ten hold about 2.5%. The CDR3 consists of 15 residues. Germline V gene data show CDR1 as MGHRA and CDR2 as YSYEKL. V lost 1 base and J lost 6, with 13 bases in between. This clonotype was sampled from a woman between 40 and 55 years old with acute COVID-19. This chain connects TRBV4-1 to TRBJ1-5; D is possibly TRBD1 (5 bases). The sequenced sample consisted of PBMCs or T cells enriched from blood (not recorded which). CDR3 nucleotides: TGCGCCAGCAGCCAAGTAGTAGGGGAAATTCAGCCCCAGCATTTT. Its translation: CASSQVVGEIQPQHF.